The sequence of this T cell receptor (beta chain) was determined in a study of human T cells and chemical hapten exposure. Study background: TCR yields per sample varied mostly from small pooled library volume differences.

One entry per CDR3 protein, called by TCRdb with MiXCR from the RACE reads. Of 71,000 or so distinct CDR3 sequences listed, roughly 9.2% are singletons. The CDR3 is made up of 15 amino acids. J lost 3 bases, V lost 6 bases, and 9 bases had no gene match. CDR1 is MNHEY, CDR2 SVGEGT, per germline. Time point in this sample: patch test 1, 2 weeks after DPC sensitization. The treatment here: therapeutic diphenylcyclopropenone sensitization with weekly scalp DPC. J is TRBJ1-1 and V is TRBV6-2 or TRBV6-3; TRBD1 matches 8 bases. This clonotype originated in a woman in her forties with alopecia areata. Some clones in this sample may be carry-over from other donors' samples. Sequencing used whole blood, obtained in connection with sensitization to the hapten diphenylcyclopropenone (DPC). CDR3 DNA sequence: TGTGCCAGCAGCCTGCGGACAGGGAGGTACACTGAAGCTTTCTTT. This sequence encodes CASSLRTGRYTEAFF.